These T cell receptor beta chains were read from a single sample in a study of identical twins. TCRdb re-called the 5' RACE reads with MiXCR, one entry per CDR3 protein. The sample includes over 550,000 distinct CDR3 sequences, roughly 6.6% of them seen just once. Another study also made use of these data, one on yellow fever vaccine responses in identical twins.

The sample was PBMCs. These receptors came from a woman aged 18-30 years in good health. Both conserved end residues are part of each CDR3. Fields, in order: J gene, V gene, CDR3 protein.

j_gene: TRBJ2-3
v_gene: TRBV29-1
CDR3aa: CSVFPLGGGTDTQYF

j_gene: TRBJ2-1
v_gene: TRBV19
CDR3aa: CASSRTGGQTSYNEQFF

j_gene: TRBJ2-3
v_gene: TRBV27
CDR3aa: CASTDSTDTQYF

j_gene: TRBJ1-2
v_gene: TRBV19
CDR3aa: CASSMTGEVFGYTF

j_gene: TRBJ2-1
v_gene: TRBV20-1
CDR3aa: CSARGLANEQFF

j_gene: TRBJ2-3
v_gene: TRBV29-1
CDR3aa: CSVGLAGSTDTQYF

j_gene: TRBJ2-7
v_gene: TRBV6-2/TRBV6-3
CDR3aa: CASSSAGTDSHEQYF

j_gene: TRBJ2-1
v_gene: TRBV6-5
CDR3aa: CASSYDAPTYNEQFF

j_gene: TRBJ2-4
v_gene: TRBV20-1
CDR3aa: CSAEVGGSKNIQYF

j_gene: TRBJ2-7
v_gene: TRBV5-1
CDR3aa: CASSFSTGYEQYF

j_gene: TRBJ2-5
v_gene: TRBV29-1
CDR3aa: CSAKRDRGLQETQYF

j_gene: TRBJ1-1
v_gene: TRBV7-9
CDR3aa: CASSSGQGMNTEAFF

j_gene: TRBJ2-7
v_gene: TRBV2
CDR3aa: CASTAASGRGSYEQYF

j_gene: TRBJ2-1
v_gene: TRBV29-1
CDR3aa: CSVEDEVPGQGAGRVNNEQFF

j_gene: TRBJ2-3
v_gene: TRBV10-2
CDR3aa: CASSEGTTDTDTQYF